The 3 T cell receptor beta chains reported below all come from one sample, sequenced in a study of blood T cells in healthy people across ages. The authors ran a second PCR of about 6 to 12 cycles using a sample-barcoded 5' primer and a J-beta primer mix. TCRdb analysed the 5' RACE reads with MiXCR anew, one entry per CDR3 protein. Among over 1,300,000 distinct CDR3 sequences, roughly 64% were seen once, and the ten largest hold 6.5% to 8%. The sample comprised blood. These receptors were taken from a man younger than 35 in good health.

The chain joins TRBV18 to TRBJ2-3; 14 bases fit TRBD2. The V gene end was trimmed by 3 bases and the J gene end by 3 bases; junction bases not matched to a gene: 5. CDR3 length equals 17 residues. The germline V gene has CDR1 KGHSH and CDR2 LQKENI. In DNA, the CDR3 is TGTGCCAGCTCACCGTCGGGACTAGCGGGAGCAACAGATACGCAGTATTTT. Encoded protein: CASSPSGLAGATDTQYF.

The chain employs TRBV6-5 and TRBJ1-6, with D maybe TRBD1 (5 bases). Germline CDR1 and CDR2: MNHEY and SVGAGI. The CDR3 spans 17 residues. V was shortened by 1 base and J by 9 bases, with 19 bases between the two germline ends. As DNA, the CDR3 is TGTGCCAGCAGTTACTTTACTAGAGGGGAGTACGGTTCACCCCTCCACTTT. This translates into CASSYFTRGEYGSPLHF.

As for this clonotype: Compared with germline, one end of the junction differs, possibly owing to a read error. J is TRBJ2-3 and V is TRBV5-1; D is tentatively TRBD1 or TRBD2 (5 bases each). The germline CDR1 and CDR2 sequences are SGHRS and YFSETQ. This CDR3 contains 14 residues. The CDR3 here is CASSFGTLTDTQYF. The CDR3 nucleotides read TGTGCCAGCAGCTTCGGGACGTTGACTGATACGCAGTATTTT.